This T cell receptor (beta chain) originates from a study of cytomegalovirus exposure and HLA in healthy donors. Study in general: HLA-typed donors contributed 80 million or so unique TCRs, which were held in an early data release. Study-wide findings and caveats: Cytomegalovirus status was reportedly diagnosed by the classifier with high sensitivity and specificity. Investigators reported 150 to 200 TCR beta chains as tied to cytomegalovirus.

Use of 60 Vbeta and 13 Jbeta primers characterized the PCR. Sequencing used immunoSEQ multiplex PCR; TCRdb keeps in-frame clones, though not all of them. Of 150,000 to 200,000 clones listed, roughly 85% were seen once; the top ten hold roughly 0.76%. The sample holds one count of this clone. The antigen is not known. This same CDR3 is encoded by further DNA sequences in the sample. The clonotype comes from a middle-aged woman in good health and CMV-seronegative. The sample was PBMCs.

The CDR3 sequence is CSVADTEAFF. The CDR3 coding sequence is TGCAGCGTGGCCGACACTGAAGCTTTCTTT. This chain joins TRBV29-1 and TRBJ1-1; D is uncertain. Germline V gene lookup returns CDR1 SQVTM and CDR2 ANQGSEA. This CDR3 is built from 10 residues. The V end was cut by 6 bases, the J end by 3 bases, with 5 bases between.